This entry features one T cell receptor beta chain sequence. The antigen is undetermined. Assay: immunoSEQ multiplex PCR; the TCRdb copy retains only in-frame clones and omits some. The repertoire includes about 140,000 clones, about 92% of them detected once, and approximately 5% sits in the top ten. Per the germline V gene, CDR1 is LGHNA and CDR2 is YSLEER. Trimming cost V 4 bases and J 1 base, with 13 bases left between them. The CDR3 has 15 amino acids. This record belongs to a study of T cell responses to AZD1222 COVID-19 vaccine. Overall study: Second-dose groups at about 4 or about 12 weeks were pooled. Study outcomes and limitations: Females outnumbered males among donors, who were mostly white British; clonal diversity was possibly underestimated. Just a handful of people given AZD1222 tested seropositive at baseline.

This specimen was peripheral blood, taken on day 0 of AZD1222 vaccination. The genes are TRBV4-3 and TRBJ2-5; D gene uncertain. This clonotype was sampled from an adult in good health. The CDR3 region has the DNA TGCGCCAGCAGCCCGACGCTGCGCCCCCAAGAGACCCAGTACTTC. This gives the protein CASSPTLRPQETQYF.